This TCR beta chain was identified in a study of regulatory T cells in long-lasting Graves disease. Per germline, CDR1 SGHNT and CDR2 YENEEA. The CDR3 sequence is 13 residues long. V lost 6 bases and J lost 3, with 12 bases in between. Described time point: newly diagnosed GD, antithyroid drugs for less than 3 months. TCR sequences were obtained from RNA taken from PBMCs. In this cohort, patients came from an endocrinology department located in Xi'an, China. Both iRepertoire HTBI primers and Arm-PCR of CDR3 regions were used to build the TCR beta libraries. One entry per CDR3 protein results from TCRdb running MiXCR on the multiplex PCR reads. The table lists around 450,000 distinct CDR3 sequences, around 15% of them singletons. This clonotype was seen more than once but under ten times. This same sample was also taken into another study, of T cells in Graves' hyperthyroidism and ophthalmopathy. That report notes: First-round RT-PCR with HTBI primers amplified the TCR CDR3 region. The model anticipated ophthalmopathy a median approximately 6.7 months pre-onset.

The chain carries TRBV11-3 and TRBJ2-7, with D tentatively TRBD2 (6 bases). The source of this sequence is a man aged 35-49 years with Graves disease. The specimen comprised peripheral blood mononuclear cells (PBMCs), sampled at new diagnosis, from a patient treated with antithyroid drugs. The CDR3 bases are TGTGCCAGCAGTTACTACGGGAGCTACGAGCAGTACTTC. Its protein product is CASSYYGSYEQYF.